These T cell receptor beta chains were read from a single sample in a study of shared T cell receptors in the human thymus. The data were produced by immunoSEQ multiplex PCR, yet TCRdb's version contains in-frame clones alone and is incomplete. The sample lists 700,000 to 750,000 clones, over 75% seen once, with more than 0.008% in the top ten. This same sample was also part of a study on human thymus T cells.

The sequenced sample was thymocytes. These receptors all stem from a girl less than two years old with a congenital heart defect. Both conserved end residues are part of each CDR3. A D gene is named only where the DNA matches it firmly. Expanded clones are given a class, and other clones once, few, many or no size at all.

17	TRBV14	NA	NA	TRBJ2-1	CASSQDPSWTGRNEQFF	TGTGCCAGCAGCCAAGATCCAAGCTGGACTGGGAGAAATGAGCAGTTCTTC
14	TRBV6-1	NA	NA	TRBJ1-5	CASSRAAGDQPQHF	TGTGCCAGCAGCCGCGCCGCGGGGGACCAGCCCCAGCATTTT
13	TRBV6-6	NA	NA	TRBJ2-4	CASHQGVKNIQYF	TGTGCCTCGCACCAGGGCGTCAAAAACATTCAGTACTTC
19	TRBV7-8	NA	NA	TRBJ1-5	CASSLVQAGGRVSNQPQHF	TGTGCCAGCAGCTTAGTTCAGGCGGGTGGGAGGGTAAGCAATCAGCCCCAGCATTTT
15	TRBV11-2	NA	TRBD1	TRBJ1-2	CASSSRTGANYGYTF	TGTGCCAGCAGCTCGCGGACAGGGGCTAACTATGGCTACACCTTC
16	TRBV12-5	NA	NA	TRBJ2-7	CASGLASRIDSYEQYF	TGTGCTAGTGGTTTGGCCAGCAGAATCGACTCTTACGAGCAGTACTTC
13	TRBV19	NA	NA	TRBJ2-7	CASSASDSYEQYF	TGTGCCAGTAGTGCATCCGACAGTTACGAGCAGTACTTC
14	TRBV19	NA	NA	TRBJ2-2	CASSTPGFSGELFF	TGTGCCAGTAGCACGCCAGGGTTTTCCGGGGAGCTGTTTTTT
17	TRBV15	NA	TRBD1	TRBJ2-7	CATSKAQGALHVDEQYF	TGTGCCACCAGCAAGGCACAGGGGGCGCTACACGTCGACGAGCAGTACTTC
15	TRBV12-5	NA	NA	TRBJ1-2	CASGPVFSVRDGYTF	TGTGCTAGTGGTCCGGTATTCTCCGTCAGGGATGGCTACACCTTC
15	TRBV4-1	NA	NA	TRBJ2-7	CASSQVSRGGYEQYF	TGCGCCAGCAGCCAAGTTAGCAGAGGCGGGTACGAGCAGTACTTC
15	TRBV4-1	NA	TRBD1	TRBJ2-7	CASSQEDRGLNGQYF	TGCGCCAGCAGCCAAGAGGACAGGGGGCTTAACGGGCAGTACTTC
16	TRBV7-9	NA	TRBD1	TRBJ1-2	CASSLSRRDRGNGYTF	TGTGCCAGCAGCTTAAGCCGCCGGGACAGGGGTAATGGCTACACCTTC
15	TRBV25-1	once	NA	TRBJ1-6	CASSDQGTVNSPLHF	TGTGCCAGCAGTGATCAGGGGACGGTGAATTCACCCCTCCACTTT
15	TRBV10-3	NA	TRBD1	TRBJ1-5	CAISVGQGRDWPQHF	TGTGCCATCAGTGTGGGACAGGGGCGTGATTGGCCCCAGCATTTT
13	TRBV5-1	NA	NA	TRBJ2-7	CASSSGGSYEQYF	TGCGCCAGCAGCTCCGGGGGATCCTACGAGCAGTACTTC
13	TRBV18	NA	TRBD1	TRBJ2-7	CASSPDRVCEQYF	TGTGCCAGCTCACCAGACAGGGTGTGCGAGCAGTACTTC
17	TRBV19	NA	NA	TRBJ1-5	CASSIAQGGFGNQPQHF	TGTGCCAGTAGTATAGCCCAGGGTGGGTTTGGCAATCAGCCCCAGCATTTT
15	TRBV11-2	NA	TRBD2	TRBJ2-1	CASSLKVAGGHEQFF	TGTGCCAGCAGCTTAAAGGTAGCGGGGGGGCATGAGCAGTTCTTC
15	TRBV2	NA	TRBD2	TRBJ2-4	CASIKRGGHRNIQYF	TGTGCCAGCATTAAGCGGGGGGGCCATAGGAACATTCAGTACTTC
18	TRBV2	NA	NA	TRBJ1-2	CASSELVMKRIRAYGYTF	TGTGCCAGCAGTGAACTGGTCATGAAAAGGATCAGGGCGTATGGCTACACCTTC
13	TRBV9	NA	NA	TRBJ1-2	CASSVVPGEGYTF	TGTGCCAGCAGCGTAGTGCCCGGGGAGGGCTACACCTTC
18	TRBV5-6	NA	NA	TRBJ2-3	CASSLADLANTSTDTQYF	TGTGCCAGCAGCTTGGCCGATTTAGCAAACACTAGCACAGATACGCAGTATTTT
13	TRBV19	once	NA	TRBJ1-1	CASSPGKSTEAFF	TGTGCCAGTAGCCCCGGGAAATCCACTGAAGCTTTCTTT
14	TRBV16	NA	TRBD1	TRBJ1-2	CASSQSVTGDGYTF	TGTGCCAGCAGCCAATCCGTGACAGGGGACGGCTACACCTTC
19	TRBV10-3	NA	NA	TRBJ1-2	CAISESNRVYLEINYGYTF	TGTGCCATCAGTGAGTCGAATCGGGTTTATTTAGAGATAAACTATGGCTACACCTTC
14	TRBV6-6	NA	NA	TRBJ2-7	CASTPRGESYEQYF	TGTGCCAGCACCCCCCGGGGTGAGAGTTACGAGCAGTACTTC
17	TRBV19	few	TRBD1	TRBJ2-6	CASNDRGPAGGANVLTF	TGTGCCAGCAACGACAGGGGGCCGGCTGGTGGGGCCAACGTCCTGACTTTC
11	TRBV20-1	NA	TRBD1	TRBJ2-3	CSAIYRGRKYF	TGCAGTGCCATATACAGGGGGCGAAAGTATTTT
14	TRBV12-5	NA	NA	TRBJ1-1	CASGTPGDWTEAFF	TGTGCTAGTGGTACCCCGGGGGATTGGACTGAAGCTTTCTTT
14	TRBV27	once	NA	TRBJ1-1	CASSLQRGGTEAFF	TGTGCCAGCAGTTTACAGCGGGGGGGCACTGAAGCTTTCTTT
15	TRBV27	few	NA	TRBJ1-1	CASSLSTPRDTEAFF	TGTGCCAGCAGTTTATCGACCCCTCGGGACACTGAAGCTTTCTTT
16	TRBV5-6	few	NA	TRBJ1-5	CASSPGPPISNQPQHF	TGTGCCAGCAGCCCAGGGCCACCCATTAGCAATCAGCCCCAGCATTTT
17	TRBV6-1	NA	NA	TRBJ1-3	CASSEAYRPTSGNTIYF	TGTGCCAGCAGTGAAGCCTACAGACCAACCTCTGGAAACACCATATATTTT
20	TRBV5-1	NA	NA	TRBJ2-2	CASSFGPGTDRGLNTGELFF	TGCGCCAGCAGCTTTGGGCCCGGTACGGACAGAGGACTCAACACCGGGGAGCTGTTTTTT